This TCR beta chain was observed in a study of naive and memory T cell subsets. V was clipped by 0 bases and J by 1 base; unmatched bases: 5. Germline-derived CDR1 and CDR2 are DFQATT and SNEGSKA (reference sequence). There are 16 residues in the CDR3. Treatment in this sample: skin biopsy from PPD injection site in Mantoux-positive individual. A UMI-containing oligonucleotide was joined by 3' ligation to the TCR cDNA template. Four PCR rounds used nested alpha and beta constant region primers plus the SP2 primer. TCRdb passed the UMI-ligation and nested PCR reads through MiXCR, listing each CDR3 protein once. The sample holds about 30,000 distinct CDR3 sequences, approximately 6.7% seen once.

The sequence was collected from an adult in good health. V gene TRBV20-1 combines with J gene TRBJ1-5; 8 positions agree with TRBD1. The sequenced sample was skin, obtained from a tuberculin skin test site. DNA of the CDR3: TGCAGTGCTAGAGATAGGAACAGGGGGAGCAATCAGCCCCAGCATTTT. Its translation: CSARDRNRGSNQPQHF.